This T cell receptor (beta chain) was sequenced in a study of metastatic and nonmetastatic thyroid tumors. Study-level background: From malignant and benign thyroid patients, repertoires in blood and in tumor or nodule tissue were compared.

This clone came up once. Its antigen remains unidentified. One junction end does not reproduce the germline sequence, and a read error may be involved. No treatment of any kind had been given to any patient before thyroid surgery. Whole-study findings and limits: The reported finding was significantly higher TCR beta diversity in malignant thyroid tumors relative to benign nodules, in blood and tumor.

TCRdb re-called the PCR reads with MiXCR. The sample has 40,000 to 55,000 clones, about a sixth seen once. The CDR3 runs 16 residues. Germline-derived CDR1 and CDR2 are MGHRA and YSYEKL. The TCR sequence derives from a female donor with papillary thyroid cancer or a benign thyroid nodule (not recorded which). Some clones in this sample may be carry-over from other donors' samples. The sequenced material came from blood. The J gene is TRBJ2-7, the V gene TRBV4-1; D ambiguous. The CDR3: CSSRRSSVLGSYEQYF. The CDR3, as DNA: TGCTCCAGCAGGCGAAGTTCCGTACTGGGATCCTACGAGCAGTACTTC.